The source of this T cell receptor (beta chain) is a study of blood T cells in healthy people across ages. The germline CDR1 and CDR2 sequences are DFQATT and SNEGSKA (reference sequence). The CDR3 is made up of 12 amino acids. Deletions cut 2 bases from V and 3 bases from J, with 8 bases between. Alongside a J-beta primer mix, a sample-barcoded 5' primer served in a second PCR lasting about 7 to 12 cycles. MiXCR, run by TCRdb on the 5' RACE reads, gives a single entry per CDR3 protein. The data contain 1.5 million to 2 million distinct CDR3 sequences, about 39% of them singletons. The chain has TRBV20-1 and TRBJ2-7; D unresolved. Sequenced: blood. This TCR derives from a human donor in good health. CDR3 in amino acids: CSARMTLYEQYF. The CDR3, as DNA: TGCAGTGCTAGAATGACTCTCTACGAGCAGTACTTC.